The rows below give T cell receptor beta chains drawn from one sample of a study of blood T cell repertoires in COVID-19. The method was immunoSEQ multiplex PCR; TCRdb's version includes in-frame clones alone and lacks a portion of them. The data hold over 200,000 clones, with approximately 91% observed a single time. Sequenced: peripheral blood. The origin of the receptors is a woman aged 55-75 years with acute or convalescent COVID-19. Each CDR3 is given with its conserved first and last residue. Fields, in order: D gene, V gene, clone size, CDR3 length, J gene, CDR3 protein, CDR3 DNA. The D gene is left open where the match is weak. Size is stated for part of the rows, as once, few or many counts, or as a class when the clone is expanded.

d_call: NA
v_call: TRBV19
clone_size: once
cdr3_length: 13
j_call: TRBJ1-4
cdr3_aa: CASSGWTNEKLFF
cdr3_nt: TGTGCCAGTTCAGGGTGGACTAATGAAAAACTGTTTTTT

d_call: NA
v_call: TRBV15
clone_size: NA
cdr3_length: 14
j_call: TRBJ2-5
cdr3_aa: CATSTPQEQETQYF
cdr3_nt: TGTGCCACCAGCACCCCGCAGGAACAAGAGACCCAGTACTTC

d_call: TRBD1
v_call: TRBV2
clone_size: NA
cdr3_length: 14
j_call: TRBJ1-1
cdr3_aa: CASSAEGASTEAFF
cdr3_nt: TGTGCCAGCAGTGCGGAGGGGGCGTCGACTGAAGCTTTCTTT

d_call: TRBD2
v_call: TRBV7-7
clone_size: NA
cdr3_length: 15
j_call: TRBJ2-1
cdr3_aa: CASSSGLAPTAEQFF
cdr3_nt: TGTGCTAGCAGTTCGGGACTAGCCCCTACGGCTGAGCAGTTCTTC

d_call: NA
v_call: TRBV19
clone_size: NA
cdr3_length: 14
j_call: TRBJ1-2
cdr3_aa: CASTSGQRSYGYTF
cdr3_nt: NA

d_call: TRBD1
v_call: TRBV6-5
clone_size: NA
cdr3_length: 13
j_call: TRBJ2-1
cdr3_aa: CASRGQGMREQFF
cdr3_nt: TGTGCCAGCAGGGGACAGGGGATGCGGGAGCAGTTCTTC

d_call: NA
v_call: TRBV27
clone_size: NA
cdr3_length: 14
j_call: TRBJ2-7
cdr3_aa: CASSVSAELNEQYF
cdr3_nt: TGTGCCAGCAGTGTATCCGCGGAATTAAACGAGCAGTACTTC

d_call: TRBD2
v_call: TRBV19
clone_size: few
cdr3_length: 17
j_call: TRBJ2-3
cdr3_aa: CASSTPKLAGGPGAQYF
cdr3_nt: TGTGCCAGTAGTACTCCGAAACTAGCGGGAGGCCCAGGGGCGCAGTATTTT

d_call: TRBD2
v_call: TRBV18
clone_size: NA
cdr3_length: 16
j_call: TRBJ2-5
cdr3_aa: CASSPLLAGGQETQYF
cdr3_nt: TGTGCCAGCTCACCGCTTCTAGCGGGAGGGCAAGAGACCCAGTACTTC

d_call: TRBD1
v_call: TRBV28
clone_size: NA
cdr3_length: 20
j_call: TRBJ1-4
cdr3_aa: CASSFRPPGTGGATNEKLFF
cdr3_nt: TGTGCCAGCAGTTTCCGCCCTCCGGGGACAGGGGGAGCAACTAATGAAAAACTGTTTTTT

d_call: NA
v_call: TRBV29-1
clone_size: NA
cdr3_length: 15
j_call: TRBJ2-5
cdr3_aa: CSVGRMGGGQETQYF
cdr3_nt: TGCAGCGTTGGAAGGATGGGGGGTGGCCAAGAGACCCAGTACTTC

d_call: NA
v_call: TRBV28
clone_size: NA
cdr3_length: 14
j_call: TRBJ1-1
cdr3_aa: CASRRGSRNTEAFF
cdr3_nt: TGTGCCAGCAGGAGAGGGTCGAGGAACACTGAAGCTTTCTTT

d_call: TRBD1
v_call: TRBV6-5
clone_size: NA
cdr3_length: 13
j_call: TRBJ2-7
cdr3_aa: CASSTGGLNEQYF
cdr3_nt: TGTGCCAGCAGTACAGGGGGTCTAAACGAGCAGTACTTC

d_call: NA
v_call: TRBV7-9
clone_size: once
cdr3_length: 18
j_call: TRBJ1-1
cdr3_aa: CASSPSGVGRGENTEAFF
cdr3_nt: TGTGCCAGCAGCCCCTCGGGAGTTGGACGAGGAGAGAACACTGAAGCTTTCTTT

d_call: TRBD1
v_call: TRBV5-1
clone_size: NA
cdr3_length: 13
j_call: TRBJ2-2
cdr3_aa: CASSRQGTGELFF
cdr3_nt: TGCGCCAGCAGTAGACAGGGTACCGGGGAGCTGTTTTTT

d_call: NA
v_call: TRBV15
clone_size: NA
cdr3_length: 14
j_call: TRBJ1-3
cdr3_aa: CATSRGGSGNTIYF
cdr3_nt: TGTGCCACCAGCAGAGGAGGGAGTGGAAACACCATATATTTT

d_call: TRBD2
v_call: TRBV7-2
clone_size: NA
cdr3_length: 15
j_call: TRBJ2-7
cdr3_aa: CASSPGLAGVYEQYF
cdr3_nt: TGTGCCAGCAGCCCGGGACTAGCGGGAGTTTACGAGCAGTACTTC

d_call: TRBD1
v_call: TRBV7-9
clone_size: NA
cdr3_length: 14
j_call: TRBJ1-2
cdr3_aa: CASSLATGVGGYTF
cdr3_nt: TGTGCCAGCAGCTTAGCTACAGGGGTTGGGGGCTACACCTTC

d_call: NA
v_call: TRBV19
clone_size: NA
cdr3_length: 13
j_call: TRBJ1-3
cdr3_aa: CASSTGIGNTIYF
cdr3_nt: TGTGCCAGTAGTACCGGGATCGGAAACACCATATATTTT

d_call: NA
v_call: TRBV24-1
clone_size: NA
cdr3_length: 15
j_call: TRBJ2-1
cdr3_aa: CATSESRTAHNEQFF
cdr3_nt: TGTGCCACCAGTGAATCGAGGACTGCGCACAATGAGCAGTTCTTC

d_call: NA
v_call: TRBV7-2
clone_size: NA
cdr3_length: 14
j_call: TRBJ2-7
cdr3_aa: CASSLSRAAYEQYF
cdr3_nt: TGTGCCAGCAGCCTCTCGAGGGCAGCATACGAGCAGTACTTC

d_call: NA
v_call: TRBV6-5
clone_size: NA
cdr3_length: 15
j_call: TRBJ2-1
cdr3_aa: CASSYEGVSHNEQFF
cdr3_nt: TGTGCCAGCAGTTATGAGGGGGTTAGCCACAATGAGCAGTTCTTC

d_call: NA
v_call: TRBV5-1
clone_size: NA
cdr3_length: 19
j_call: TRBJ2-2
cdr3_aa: CASSLDSQEAVANTGELFF
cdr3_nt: TGCGCCAGCAGCTTGGATAGTCAAGAGGCGGTCGCGAACACCGGGGAGCTGTTTTTT

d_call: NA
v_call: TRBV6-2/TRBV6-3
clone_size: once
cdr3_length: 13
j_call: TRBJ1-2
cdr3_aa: CASSYSVTGERTF
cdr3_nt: TGTGCCAGCAGTTACTCTGTAACGGGTGAGCGCACCTTC

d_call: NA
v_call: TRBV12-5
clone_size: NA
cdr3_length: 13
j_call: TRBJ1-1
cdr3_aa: CASGRTQNTEAFF
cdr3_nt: TGTGCTAGTGGCAGGACTCAGAACACTGAAGCTTTCTTT

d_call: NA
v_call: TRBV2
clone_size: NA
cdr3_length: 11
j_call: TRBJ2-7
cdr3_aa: CASSNIYEQYF
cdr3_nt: TGTGCCAGCAGTAACATTTATGAGCAGTACTTC

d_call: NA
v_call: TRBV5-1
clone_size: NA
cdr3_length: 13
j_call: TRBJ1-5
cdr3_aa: CASSLEGSQPQHF
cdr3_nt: TGCGCCAGCAGCTTGGAAGGGAGTCAGCCCCAGCATTTT

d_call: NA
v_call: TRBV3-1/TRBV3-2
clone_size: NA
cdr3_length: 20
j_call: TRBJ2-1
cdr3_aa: CASSQDPHASPHVSYNEQFF
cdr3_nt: TGTGCCAGCAGCCAAGATCCCCACGCTAGCCCACATGTCTCCTACAATGAGCAGTTCTTC

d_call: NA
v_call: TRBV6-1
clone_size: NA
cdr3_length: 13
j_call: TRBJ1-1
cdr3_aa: CASSDAMQAPAFF
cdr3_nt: TGTGCCAGCAGTGATGCCATGCAGGCGCCGGCTTTCTTT

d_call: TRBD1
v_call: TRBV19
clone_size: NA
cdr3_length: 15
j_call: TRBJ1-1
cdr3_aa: CASSIKRQGSTEAFF
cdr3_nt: TGTGCCAGTAGTATTAAGCGACAGGGCTCCACTGAAGCTTTCTTT

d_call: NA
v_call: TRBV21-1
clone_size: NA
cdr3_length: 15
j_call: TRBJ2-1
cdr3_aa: CASSKDRGQGGEQFF
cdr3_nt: TGTGCCAGCAGCAAAGACCGCGGACAGGGCGGGGAGCAGTTCTTC

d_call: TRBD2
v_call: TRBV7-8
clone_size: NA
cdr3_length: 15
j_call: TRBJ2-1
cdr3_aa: CASSQLAGVRNEQFF
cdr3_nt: TGTGCCAGCAGCCAACTAGCGGGGGTGCGGAATGAGCAGTTCTTC

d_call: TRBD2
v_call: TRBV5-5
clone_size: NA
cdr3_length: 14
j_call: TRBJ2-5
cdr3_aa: CASSLLRERKTQYF
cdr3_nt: TGTGCCAGCAGCTTGCTGCGGGAGAGGAAGACCCAGTACTTC

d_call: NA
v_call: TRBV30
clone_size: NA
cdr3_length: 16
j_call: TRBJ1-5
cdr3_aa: CAWSVEFGSGNQPQHF
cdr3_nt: TGTGCCTGGAGTGTCGAGTTTGGAAGCGGCAATCAGCCCCAGCATTTT

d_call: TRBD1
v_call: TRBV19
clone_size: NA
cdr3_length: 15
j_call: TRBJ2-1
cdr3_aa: CASSIEGRGPNEQFF
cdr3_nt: TGTGCCAGTAGTATAGAGGGCAGGGGGCCAAATGAGCAGTTCTTC

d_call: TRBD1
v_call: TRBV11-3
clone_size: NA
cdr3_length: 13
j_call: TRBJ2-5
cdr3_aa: CASSPDREETQYF
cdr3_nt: TGTGCCAGCAGCCCCGACAGGGAAGAGACCCAGTACTTC

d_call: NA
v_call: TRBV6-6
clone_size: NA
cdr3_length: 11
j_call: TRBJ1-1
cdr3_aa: CASSSEGEAFF
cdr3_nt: TGTGCCAGCAGTTCAGAGGGTGAAGCTTTCTTT

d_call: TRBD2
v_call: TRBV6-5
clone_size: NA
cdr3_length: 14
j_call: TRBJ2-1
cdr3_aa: CASIPSGGYNEQFF
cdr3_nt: TGTGCCAGCATTCCCAGCGGGGGGTACAATGAGCAGTTCTTC

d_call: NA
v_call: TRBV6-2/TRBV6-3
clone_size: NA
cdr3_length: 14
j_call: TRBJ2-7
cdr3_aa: CASSYQTASYEQYF
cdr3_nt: TGTGCCAGCAGTTACCAGACAGCCTCCTACGAGCAGTACTTC

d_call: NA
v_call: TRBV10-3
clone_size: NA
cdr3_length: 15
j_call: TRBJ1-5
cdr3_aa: CAISESAGTNQPQHF
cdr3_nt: TGTGCCATCAGTGAGTCGGCAGGAACGAATCAGCCCCAGCATTTT

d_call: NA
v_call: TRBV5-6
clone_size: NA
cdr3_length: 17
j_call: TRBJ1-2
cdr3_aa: CASSPTATFPLPRGYTF
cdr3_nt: TGTGCCAGCAGCCCGACCGCGACTTTTCCCCTGCCGCGTGGCTACACCTTC

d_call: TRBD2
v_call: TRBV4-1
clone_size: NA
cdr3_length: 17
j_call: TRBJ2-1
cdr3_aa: CASSHGSGRASYNEQFF
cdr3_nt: TGCGCCAGCAGCCACGGAAGCGGGAGGGCGTCCTACAATGAGCAGTTCTTC

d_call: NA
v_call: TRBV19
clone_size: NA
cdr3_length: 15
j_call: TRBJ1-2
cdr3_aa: CASSIDKRGAYGYTF
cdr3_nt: TGTGCCAGTAGTATAGATAAAAGGGGCGCCTATGGCTACACCTTC

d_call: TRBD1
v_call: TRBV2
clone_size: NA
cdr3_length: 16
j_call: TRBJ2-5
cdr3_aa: CASRGRDSLNLETQYF
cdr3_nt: TGTGCCAGCAGGGGCCGGGACAGCCTGAATCTGGAGACCCAGTACTTC

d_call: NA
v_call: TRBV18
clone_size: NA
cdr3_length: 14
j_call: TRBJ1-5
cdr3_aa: CASSPDSGNQPQHF
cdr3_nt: TGTGCCAGCTCACCGGACTCGGGGAATCAGCCCCAGCATTTT

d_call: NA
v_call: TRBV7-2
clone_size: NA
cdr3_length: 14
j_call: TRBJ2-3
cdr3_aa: CASSLRRGTDTQYF
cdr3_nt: TGTGCCAGCAGCTTAAGGAGGGGAACAGATACGCAGTATTTT

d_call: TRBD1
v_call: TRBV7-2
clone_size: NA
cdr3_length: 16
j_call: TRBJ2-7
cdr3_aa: CASSPSSRGQGGMKYF
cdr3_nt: TGTGCCAGCAGCCCCTCCAGCCGGGGACAGGGGGGTATGAAGTACTTC

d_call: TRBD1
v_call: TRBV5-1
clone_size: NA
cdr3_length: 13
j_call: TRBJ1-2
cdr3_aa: CASSGQGADGYTF
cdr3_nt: TGCGCCAGCAGCGGCCAGGGGGCCGATGGCTACACCTTC

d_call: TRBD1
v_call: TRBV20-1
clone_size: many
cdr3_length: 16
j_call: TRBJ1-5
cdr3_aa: CSASSSGTGDNQPQHF
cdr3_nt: TGCAGTGCTAGTAGCTCCGGGACAGGGGACAATCAGCCCCAGCATTTT

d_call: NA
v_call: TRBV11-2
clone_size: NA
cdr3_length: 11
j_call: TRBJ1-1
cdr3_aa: CASRRGLGAFF
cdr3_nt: TGTGCCAGCAGGCGGGGGCTAGGAGCTTTCTTT

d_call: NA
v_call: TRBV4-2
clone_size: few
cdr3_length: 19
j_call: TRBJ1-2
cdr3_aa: CASSQNRDSRGPSNYGYTF
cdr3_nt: TGTGCCAGCAGCCAGAACCGGGACTCCCGTGGTCCCTCTAACTATGGCTACACCTTC

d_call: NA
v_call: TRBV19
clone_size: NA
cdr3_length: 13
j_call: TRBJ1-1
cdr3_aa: CASSFGGNTEAFF
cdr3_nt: TGTGCCAGTAGTTTTGGCGGGAACACTGAAGCTTTCTTT

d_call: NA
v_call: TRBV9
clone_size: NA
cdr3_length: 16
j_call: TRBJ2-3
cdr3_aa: CASSVASGLLADTQYF
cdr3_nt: TGTGCCAGCAGCGTAGCCTCAGGCCTTTTAGCAGATACGCAGTATTTT

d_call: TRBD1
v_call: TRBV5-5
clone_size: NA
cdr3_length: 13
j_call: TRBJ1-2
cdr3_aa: CASSRGQSYGYTF
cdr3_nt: TGTGCCAGCAGCCGGGGACAGAGCTATGGCTACACCTTC

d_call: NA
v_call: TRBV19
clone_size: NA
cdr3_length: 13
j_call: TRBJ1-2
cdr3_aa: CASSIEPGHGYTF
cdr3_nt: TGTGCCAGTAGTATAGAGCCCGGACACGGCTACACCTTC

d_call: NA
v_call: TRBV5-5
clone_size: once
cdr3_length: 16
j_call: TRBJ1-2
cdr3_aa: CASSLAQTGYNYGYTF
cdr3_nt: TGTGCCAGCAGCTTGGCCCAGACAGGATATAACTATGGCTACACCTTC

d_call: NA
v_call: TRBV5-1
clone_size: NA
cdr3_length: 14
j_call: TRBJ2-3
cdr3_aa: CASSLNSRTDTQYF
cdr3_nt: TGCGCCAGCAGCTTGAACAGCCGCACAGATACGCAGTATTTT

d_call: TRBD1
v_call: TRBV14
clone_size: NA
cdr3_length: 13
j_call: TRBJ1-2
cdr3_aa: CASSQVLGGGYTF
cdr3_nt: TGTGCCAGCAGCCAAGTTTTAGGGGGCGGCTACACCTTC